This T cell receptor (beta chain) is drawn from a study of cytomegalovirus exposure and HLA in healthy donors. Trimming took 2 bases from V and 7 from J, leaving 12 bases between them. This CDR3 is 14 amino acids long. Germline CDR1 is KGHSH and CDR2 is LQKENI. Concerning this clone: Its antigen remains unknown.

Vbeta (60) and Jbeta (13) primers were used in the PCR. Produced via immunoSEQ multiplex PCR; TCRdb's table is partial and in-frame only. The sample consists of 95,000 to 100,000 clones, approximately 72% of them appearing once. Study-wide results and caveats: Most sequenced TCRs were rare (though some public TCRs occurred in many donors).

Sample: PBMCs. The receptor comes from a woman in her thirties or forties in good health and CMV-seronegative. J is TRBJ1-5 and V is TRBV18; no reliable D call. The CDR3 coding sequence is TGTGCCAGCTCACCAACGAGGGTTAGGCAGCCCCAGCATTTT. Its translation is CASSPTRVRQPQHF.